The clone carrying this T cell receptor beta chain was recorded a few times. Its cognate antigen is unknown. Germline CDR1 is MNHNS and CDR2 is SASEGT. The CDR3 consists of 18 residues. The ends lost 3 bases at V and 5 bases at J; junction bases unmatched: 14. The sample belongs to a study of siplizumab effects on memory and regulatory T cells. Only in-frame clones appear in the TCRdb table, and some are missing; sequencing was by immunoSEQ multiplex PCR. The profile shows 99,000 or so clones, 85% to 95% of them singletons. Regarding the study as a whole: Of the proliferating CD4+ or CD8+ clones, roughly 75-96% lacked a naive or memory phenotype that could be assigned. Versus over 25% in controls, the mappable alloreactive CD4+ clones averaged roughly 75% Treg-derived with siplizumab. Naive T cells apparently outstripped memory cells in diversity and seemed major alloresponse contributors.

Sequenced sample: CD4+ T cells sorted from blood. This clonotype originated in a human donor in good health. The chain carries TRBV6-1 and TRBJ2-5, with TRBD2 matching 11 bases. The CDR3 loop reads CASSENRGLLAGGETQYF. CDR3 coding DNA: TGTGCCAGCAGTGAGAACAGGGGGCTCCTAGCGGGAGGCGAGACCCAGTACTTC.